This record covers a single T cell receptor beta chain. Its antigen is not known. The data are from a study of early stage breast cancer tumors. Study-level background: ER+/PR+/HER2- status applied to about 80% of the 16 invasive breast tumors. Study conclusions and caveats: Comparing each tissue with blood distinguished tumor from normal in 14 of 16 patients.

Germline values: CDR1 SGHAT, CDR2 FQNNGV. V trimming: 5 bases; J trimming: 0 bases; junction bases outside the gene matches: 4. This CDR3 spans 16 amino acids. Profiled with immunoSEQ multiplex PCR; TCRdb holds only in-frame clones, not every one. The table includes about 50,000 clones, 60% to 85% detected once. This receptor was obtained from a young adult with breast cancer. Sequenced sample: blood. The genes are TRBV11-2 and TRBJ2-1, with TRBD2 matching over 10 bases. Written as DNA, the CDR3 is TGTGCCAGCAGCATCTCTAGCGGGAGCTCCTACAATGAGCAGTTCTTC. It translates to CASSISSGSSYNEQFF.